This TCR beta chain was sequenced during a study of blood T cells in healthy people across ages. Study as a whole: When template switching was applied, about one barcoded beta molecule was captured per two T cells. General observations from the study: No one knew whether donors had CMV, which possibly confounded expanded clonotype changes. Naive T cell percentage by flow cytometry tracked strongly with beta diversity. Estimates of total diversity, which came from one million sequenced T cells, were considered to be underestimates.

A sample-barcoded 5' primer and a J-beta primer mix were used in a second PCR of roughly 6 to 12 cycles. TCRdb reprocessed the 5' RACE reads with MiXCR, giving one entry per CDR3 protein. The sample shows 1.5 million or so distinct CDR3 sequences, around 40% of them seen only once. With respect to this clonotype: No antigen is known for it.

Germline-derived CDR1 and CDR2 are DFQATT and SNEGSKA (reference sequence). CDR3 length equals 13 residues. V gave up 0 bases and J gave up 6 bases, with 11 bases separating them. V is TRBV20-1 and J is TRBJ2-5; the D gene is possibly TRBD1 (5 bases). Specimen: blood. The receptor was derived from a woman aged 18-29 years in good health. In DNA, the CDR3 is TGCAGTGCTAGAGATCTGACAGTAAAGACCCAGTACTTC. It is translated as CSARDLTVKTQYF.